A selection of T cell receptor beta chains follows, all from one sample in a study of cytomegalovirus exposure and HLA in healthy donors. Some clones are missing from TCRdb's copy, which holds only in-frame ones; the method was immunoSEQ multiplex PCR. The sample consists of 130,000 to 150,000 clones, around 76% of them appearing once. The sample taken for sequencing was PBMCs. The source of these receptors is a man between 18 and 29 years old in good health and CMV-seronegative. CDR3s include the opening cysteine and the closing phenylalanine or tryptophan. The D gene is left open where the match is weak. The size entry is marked missing in some rows and otherwise reads once, few, many or a size class.

CDR3 | DNA | D | size | J | V
CASSQSSGTGIANEQFF | TGCGCCAGCAGCCAAAGTAGCGGGACAGGGATTGCGAATGAGCAGTTCTTC | NA | few | TRBJ2-1 | TRBV4-1
CASSERGQGWNTEAFF | TGTGCCAGCAGTGAAAGGGGACAGGGATGGAACACTGAAGCTTTCTTT | TRBD1 | NA | TRBJ1-1 | TRBV2
CASSLNKGVETQYF | TGTGCCAGCAGCTTGAATAAGGGGGTAGAGACCCAGTACTTC | NA | NA | TRBJ2-5 | TRBV5-8
CASSATGHWNYGYTF | TGTGCCAGCAGTGCCACAGGGCACTGGAACTATGGCTACACCTTC | NA | NA | TRBJ1-2 | TRBV6-1
CASSQDSYEQYF | TGTGCCAGCAGCCAAGACAGCTACGAGCAGTACTTC | NA | NA | TRBJ2-7 | TRBV11-3
CASRIIGQGRGNTIYF | TGTGCCAGCAGGATAATAGGACAGGGGAGGGGAAACACCATATATTTT | TRBD1 | NA | TRBJ1-3 | TRBV6-4
CASSLSSYSNQPQHF | TGTGCCAGCAGTTTGTCCAGTTATAGCAATCAGCCCCAGCATTTT | NA | few | TRBJ1-5 | TRBV28
CASSPGINQPQHF | TGTGCCAGCTCACCCGGGATAAATCAGCCCCAGCATTTT | NA | NA | TRBJ1-5 | TRBV18
CASSVGQGGQPQHF | TGTGCCAGCAGCGTAGGACAGGGTGGTCAGCCCCAGCATTTT | TRBD1 | NA | TRBJ1-5 | TRBV7-2
CASSFTRTSGSIHNEQFF | TGTGCCAGCAGCTTTACGAGGACTAGCGGGAGTATCCACAATGAGCAGTTCTTC | TRBD2 | NA | TRBJ2-1 | TRBV7-8
CATFLREGENEQFF | TGTGCCACCTTCTTAAGGGAGGGGGAGAATGAGCAGTTCTTC | NA | once | TRBJ2-1 | TRBV2
CASRVTGSRGYGYTF | TGCGCCAGCAGAGTAACAGGGAGTCGAGGCTATGGCTACACCTTC | NA | NA | TRBJ1-2 | TRBV5-1
CASPTGTFSNQPQHF | TGTGCCAGCCCCACCGGGACATTCAGCAATCAGCCCCAGCATTTT | NA | NA | TRBJ1-5 | TRBV21-1
CSVESGGQYF | TGCAGCGTTGAATCAGGGGGGCAGTACTTC | TRBD1 | NA | TRBJ2-7 | TRBV29-1
CASSIQGTNSPLHF | TGTGCCAGTAGTATTCAGGGCACGAATTCACCCCTCCACTTT | NA | NA | TRBJ1-6 | TRBV19
CASSLGRGGNTGELFF | TGTGCCAGCAGCTTAGGGCGGGGGGGCAACACCGGGGAGCTGTTTTTT | TRBD2 | NA | TRBJ2-2 | TRBV7-8
CASSLSTREDGYTF | TGTGCCAGCAGTTTATCGACCCGGGAGGATGGCTACACCTTC | NA | NA | TRBJ1-2 | TRBV27
CASSRGKTEAFF | TGTGCCAGCAGCCGCGGGAAAACCGAAGCTTTCTTT | NA | few | TRBJ1-1 | TRBV6-5
CASSELAGEGGELFF | TGTGCCAGCAGTGAACTGGCAGGGGAAGGCGGGGAGCTGTTTTTT | NA | NA | TRBJ2-2 | TRBV6-1
CAWSVLGSGSSDNEQFF | TGTGCCTGGAGTGTACTGGGTAGCGGGAGTTCAGACAATGAGCAGTTCTTC | TRBD2 | NA | TRBJ2-1 | TRBV30
CAWSVTGMSNQPQHF | TGTGCCTGGAGTGTAACGGGGATGAGCAATCAGCCCCAGCATTTT | NA | few | TRBJ1-5 | TRBV30
CASSQVRGLANYNEQFF | TGTGCCAGCAGCCAAGTCCGGGGACTAGCGAACTACAATGAGCAGTTCTTC | TRBD2 | NA | TRBJ2-1 | TRBV4-2
CASSQVFGLAGTSTDTQYF | TGCGCCAGCAGCCAAGTATTTGGTCTAGCGGGGACTAGCACAGATACGCAGTATTTT | TRBD2 | NA | TRBJ2-3 | TRBV4-1
CASSEFQVGTEAFF | TGTGCCAGCAGTGAATTCCAGGTGGGCACTGAAGCTTTCTTT | NA | NA | TRBJ1-1 | TRBV6-1
CASSLTIISGTPTDTQYF | TGTGCCAGCAGCTTAACCATCATTAGCGGGACTCCCACAGATACGCAGTATTTT | TRBD2 | NA | TRBJ2-3 | TRBV11-3
CASSFETDRNYGYTF | TGTGCCAGCAGCTTCGAGACAGACCGCAACTATGGCTACACCTTC | NA | NA | TRBJ1-2 | TRBV5-4
CASSVAGVTYNEQFF | TGTGCCAGCAGCGTAGCGGGGGTAACCTACAATGAGCAGTTCTTC | NA | NA | TRBJ2-1 | TRBV9
CASSRLPGQVAGANYGYTF | TGTGCCAGCTCACGCCTACCGGGACAGGTCGCAGGGGCTAACTATGGCTACACCTTC | TRBD1 | NA | TRBJ1-2 | TRBV18
CASSSAGTIAYNEQFF | TGTGCCAGCAGCAGCGCCGGGACTATAGCTTACAATGAGCAGTTCTTC | TRBD2 | NA | TRBJ2-1 | TRBV5-4
CASSLGQPQETQYF | TGTGCCAGCAGCTTGGGACAGCCCCAAGAGACCCAGTACTTC | NA | NA | TRBJ2-5 | TRBV5-8
CASSASGYEQYF | TGCGCCAGCAGTGCCTCCGGGTACGAGCAGTACTTC | NA | NA | TRBJ2-7 | TRBV10-2
CSVGLLHGSPLTDTQYF | TGCAGCGTGGGACTGCTCCATGGGAGTCCTCTCACAGATACGCAGTATTTT | NA | NA | TRBJ2-3 | TRBV29-1
CASNLQGTYEQYF | TGCGCCAGCAATCTACAGGGGACCTACGAGCAGTACTTC | TRBD1 | NA | TRBJ2-7 | TRBV5-1
CASRSSREQYF | TGTGCCAGCAGGTCCTCTCGGGAGCAGTACTTC | NA | NA | TRBJ2-7 | TRBV2
CASSQDIGGAYNEQFF | TGTGCCAGCAGCCAAGATATCGGGGGGGCCTACAATGAGCAGTTCTTC | TRBD2 | few | TRBJ2-1 | TRBV4-2
CASSLVRAGHEQYF | TGCGCCAGCAGCTTGGTCAGGGCTGGGCACGAGCAGTACTTC | NA | NA | TRBJ2-7 | TRBV5-1
CAIRAGLAGASEQFF | TGTGCCATCAGGGCTGGACTAGCGGGAGCTAGTGAGCAGTTCTTC | TRBD2 | NA | TRBJ2-1 | TRBV10-3
CAWQAWGLAGGPMYNEQFF | TGTGCCTGGCAAGCCTGGGGACTAGCGGGAGGGCCAATGTACAATGAGCAGTTCTTC | TRBD2 | NA | TRBJ2-1 | TRBV30
CASSLAARLAGDRDTQYF | TGCGCCAGCAGCTTGGCCGCTCGACTAGCGGGAGATCGGGATACGCAGTATTTT | TRBD2 | NA | TRBJ2-3 | TRBV5-1
CASSVGESQPQHF | TGTGCCAGCAGCGTAGGAGAGAGCCAGCCCCAGCATTTT | NA | NA | TRBJ1-5 | TRBV9
CASSIPAGSLSNQPQHF | TGTGCCAGTAGTATCCCCGCGGGGAGCCTCAGCAATCAGCCCCAGCATTTT | NA | NA | TRBJ1-5 | TRBV19
CASSLVLNEQFF | TGTGCCAGCAGCTTAGTACTAAATGAGCAGTTCTTC | NA | few | TRBJ2-1 | TRBV7-2
CASSYSAGQGDYGYTF | TGTGCCAGCAGTTACTCTGCGGGACAGGGGGACTATGGCTACACCTTC | TRBD1 | NA | TRBJ1-2 | TRBV6-5
CASSVQRTGEGDTQYF | TGTGCCAGCAGTGTGCAGCGGACAGGGGAGGGAGATACGCAGTATTTT | TRBD1 | NA | TRBJ2-3 | TRBV28
CATSRAGDRPQGTQYF | TGTGCCACCAGCAGAGCCGGGGACAGACCACAGGGTACCCAGTACTTC | TRBD1 | NA | TRBJ2-5 | TRBV15
CASTAQGEQPQHF | TGTGCCAGCACAGCACAGGGAGAACAGCCCCAGCATTTT | NA | NA | TRBJ1-5 | TRBV18
CASSSRDTPRTDTQYF | TGTGCCAGCAGCTCACGGGACACACCTCGCACAGATACGCAGTATTTT | NA | NA | TRBJ2-3 | TRBV13
CASSSSGTLGDTQYF | TGCGCCAGCAGCTCGAGCGGGACCCTCGGGGATACGCAGTATTTT | TRBD2 | few | TRBJ2-3 | TRBV5-1
CASNPGTGVNEQFF | TGTGCCAGTAATCCCGGGACAGGGGTCAATGAGCAGTTCTTC | TRBD1 | NA | TRBJ2-1 | TRBV19
CASSASVEQFF | TGTGCCAGCAGCGCGAGCGTTGAGCAGTTCTTC | NA | NA | TRBJ2-1 | TRBV2
CAWSRGYEDTQYF | TGTGCCTGGAGTAGGGGTTATGAAGATACGCAGTATTTT | NA | NA | TRBJ2-3 | TRBV30
CSVDGTGYEVHTDTQYF | TGCAGCGTTGACGGGACAGGATATGAAGTTCATACAGATACGCAGTATTTT | TRBD1 | NA | TRBJ2-3 | TRBV29-1
CASPGTTNTGELFF | TGTGCCAGCCCCGGGACAACGAACACCGGGGAGCTGTTTTTT | NA | NA | TRBJ2-2 | TRBV6-1
CASSPPGEQYF | TGTGCCAGCAGCCCCCCAGGCGAGCAGTACTTC | NA | NA | TRBJ2-7 | TRBV28
CASSIYGGSSYNEQFF | TGTGCCAGTAGTATCTACGGCGGGAGCTCCTACAATGAGCAGTTCTTC | TRBD2 | once | TRBJ2-1 | TRBV19
CASSSPQGGSGELFF | TGTGCCAGCAGTTCGCCGCAGGGGGGTTCCGGGGAGCTGTTTTTT | NA | NA | TRBJ2-2 | TRBV27
CAIRTSGVNTGELFF | TGTGCCATACGGACTAGCGGGGTTAACACCGGGGAGCTGTTTTTT | TRBD2 | few | TRBJ2-2 | TRBV7-2